Described below is a single T cell receptor beta chain sequence and its context. Its target is unknown. The data were taken from a study of shared clonotypes between healthy human individuals. Study context: CD4 naive and memory got three plates each, CD8 naive two, CD8 memory one.

Clones were read by immunoSEQ multiplex PCR, and TCRdb kept only the in-frame ones, dropping some. This table holds about 1.1 million clones, roughly 74% found once. Looked up from germline, CDR1 is SGHAT and CDR2 is FQDESV (reference sequence). The length of the CDR3 is 15 residues. V lost 6 bases and J lost 0; bases outside the gene matches: 6. There were no recent acute infections or vaccinations among the donors, who were healthy HIV-negative adults. Naive CD4+ cells were CD45RA-selected; the remaining cells were memory. Whole-study findings and limits: Rarefaction showed that sequencing of sorted subsets was incomplete (despite large depth).

This TCR was sampled from a young man in good health. Some clones in this sample may be carry-over from other donors' samples. The rearrangement links TRBV11-1 to TRBJ2-3, with TRBD2 matching 7 bases. Specimen: memory CD4+ T cells from PBMCs. Described subset: CD45RA-negative fraction. DNA for the CDR3: TGTGCCAGCAGTTTTTCTAGCGGAAGCACAGATACGCAGTATTTT. It specifies CASSFSSGSTDTQYF.